This TCR beta chain was identified during a study of post-analysis software for immune sequencing data. Background on the study: Clinical courses comprised relapsing-remitting, secondary progressive and progressive-relapsing multiple sclerosis. General observations from the study: TRBV segments more frequent in patients than in controls numbered about five and included TRBV5-6, TRBV5-1 and TRBV20-1.

The CDR3 covers 14 residues. The V gene's germline CDR1 is LNHNV and CDR2 YYDKDF (reference sequence). The germline V and J ends were trimmed by 3 bases and 3 bases, with 10 bases remaining between them. In the case of this clonotype: Its antigen is still unknown.

Unique molecular identifiers featured in each of the TCR beta cDNA libraries. T cells, about 0.85 to 11 million of them, yielded around 460,000 cDNA molecules. TCRdb reanalysed the PCR reads using MiXCR and keeps one entry per CDR3 protein. The sample holds roughly 570,000 distinct CDR3 sequences, roughly 34% seen once. The chain uses TRBV15 and TRBJ2-3; D gene ambiguous. The source is a girl aged 2 to 17 with multiple sclerosis. The sequenced sample consisted of blood. The DNA of the CDR3 is TGTGCCACCAGCAGTGATCGGCCGACAGATACGCAGTATTTT. Amino acid sequence: CATSSDRPTDTQYF.